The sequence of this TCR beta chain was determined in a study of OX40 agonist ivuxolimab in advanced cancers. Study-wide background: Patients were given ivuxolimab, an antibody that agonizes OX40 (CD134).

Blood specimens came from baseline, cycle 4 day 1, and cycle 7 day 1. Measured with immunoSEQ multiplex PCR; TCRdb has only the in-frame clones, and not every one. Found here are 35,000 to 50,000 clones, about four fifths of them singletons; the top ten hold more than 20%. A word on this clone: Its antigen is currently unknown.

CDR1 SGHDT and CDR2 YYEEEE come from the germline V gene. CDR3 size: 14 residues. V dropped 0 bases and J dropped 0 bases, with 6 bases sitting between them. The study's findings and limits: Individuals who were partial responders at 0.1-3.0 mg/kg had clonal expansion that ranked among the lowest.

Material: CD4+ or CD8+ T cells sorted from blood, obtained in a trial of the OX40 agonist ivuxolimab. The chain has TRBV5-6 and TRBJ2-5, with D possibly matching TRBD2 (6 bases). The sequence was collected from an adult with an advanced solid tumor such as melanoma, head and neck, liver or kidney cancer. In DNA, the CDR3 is TGTGCCAGCAGCTTGGGCGGGGACCAAGAGACCCAGTACTTC. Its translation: CASSLGGDQETQYF. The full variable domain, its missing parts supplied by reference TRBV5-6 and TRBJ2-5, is DAGVTQSPTHLIKTRGQQVTLRCSPKSGHDTVSWYQQALGQGPQFIFQYYEEEERQRGNFPDRFSGHQFPNYSSELNVNALLLGDSALYLCASSLGGDQETQYFGPGTRLLVL.